The rows below give T cell receptor beta chains drawn from one sample of a study of T cell clonotyping in hematopoietic cell transplantation. Here immunoSEQ multiplex PCR was the method, and the copy in TCRdb shows in-frame clones only, minus some. The sample holds some 4,300 clones, roughly 88% seen once. The specimen was peripheral blood mononuclear cells. The source is a middle-aged man in good health. Some clones in this sample may be carry-over from other donors' samples. The CDR3 runs from the conserved cysteine through the conserved F or W. The D gene is left open where the match is weak. Only some rows state a clone size, as once, few, many or a class for expanded clones.

v_gene	d_gene	j_gene	len	abundance	CDR3nt	CDR3aa
TRBV15	TRBD2	TRBJ2-7	19	-	TGTGCCACCAGCGGGGGGGTAGGGACTAGCGGGATTGCAGTCTACGAGCAGTACTTC	CATSGGVGTSGIAVYEQYF
TRBV7-8	TRBD2	TRBJ2-1	16	-	TGTGCCAGCAGCTTAGGGGGAGCGGGGGGGTACAATGAGCAGTTCTTC	CASSLGGAGGYNEQFF
TRBV7-8	-	TRBJ2-1	12	-	TGTGCCAGCAGCCCCTTGGGGATTGAGCAGTTCTTC	CASSPLGIEQFF
TRBV9	-	TRBJ1-4	13	-	TGTGCCAGCAGCGCAGGGAATGGTGAAAAACTGTTTTTT	CASSAGNGEKLFF
TRBV7-2	TRBD1	TRBJ2-4	13	few	TGTGCCAGCACCGGGACAGGAAAAAACATTCAGTACTTC	CASTGTGKNIQYF
TRBV11-2	-	TRBJ1-5	13	-	TGTGCCAGCAGCTCAAACCGCAATCAGCCCCAGCATTTT	CASSSNRNQPQHF
TRBV9	-	TRBJ2-2	16	-	TGTGCCAGCAGCGTAGGAGGGTACGGCAACACCGGGGAGCTGTTTTTT	CASSVGGYGNTGELFF
TRBV19	TRBD1	TRBJ2-3	16	-	TGTGCCAGTAGTATAGAGGGAACAGGGGTCTCAGATACGCAGTATTTT	CASSIEGTGVSDTQYF
TRBV5-4	-	TRBJ2-6	15	-	TGTGCCAGCAGCCCGCAGGGGCCTGGGGCCAACGTCCTGACTTTC	CASSPQGPGANVLTF
TRBV19	TRBD1	TRBJ1-4	15	-	TGTGCCAGTAGAAATACCGGGACAGTGGCTGAAAAACTGTTTTTT	CASRNTGTVAEKLFF
TRBV4-1	TRBD2	TRBJ2-7	15	-	TGCGCCAGCAGCCCCAGGGTAGCGGGAGGCTACGAGCAGTACTTC	CASSPRVAGGYEQYF
TRBV7-2	-	TRBJ2-3	15	-	TGTGCCAGCAGCTGGGACGGGGGTAGCACAGATACGCAGTATTTT	CASSWDGGSTDTQYF
TRBV4-2	-	TRBJ2-7	14	-	TGTGCCAGCAGCCAATTGGCGGGTCGCTACGAGCAGTACTTC	CASSQLAGRYEQYF
TRBV18	-	TRBJ1-5	12	-	TGTGCCAGCGCGGTACAGGGTCAGCCCCAGCATTTT	CASAVQGQPQHF
TRBV29-1	-	TRBJ2-3	16	-	TGCAGCGTTGAAGATGGATTTCGGCCGAACACAGATACGCAGTATTTT	CSVEDGFRPNTDTQYF
TRBV11-3	TRBD2	TRBJ2-7	15	-	TGTGCCAGCAGCTTAGTGGCTAGCGGTTTGTACGAGCAGTACTTC	CASSLVASGLYEQYF
TRBV6-1	-	TRBJ2-3	15	-	TGTGCCAGCAGAACACCGGGGTTTAGCACAGATACGCAGTATTTT	CASRTPGFSTDTQYF
TRBV30	-	TRBJ1-3	15	once	TGTGCCTGGAGTGTACGTCGGACATCAGGAAACACCATATATTTT	CAWSVRRTSGNTIYF
TRBV10-3	-	TRBJ1-2	14	-	TGTGCCATCAGTGAGTCGGTAGGGACGGATGGCTACACCTTC	CAISESVGTDGYTF
TRBV4-3	-	TRBJ1-5	16	-	TGCGCCAGCAGCCAAGATCTAAGGACAGACAATCAGCCCCAGCATTTT	CASSQDLRTDNQPQHF
TRBV4-2	TRBD2	TRBJ2-3	16	-	TGTGCCAGCAGCCAAGGGACTAGCGGGAGGCCAGATACGCAGTATTTT	CASSQGTSGRPDTQYF
TRBV4-1	-	TRBJ1-1	14	-	TGCGCCAGCAGCCAGAGGACAGAGGGCACTGAAGCTTTCTTT	CASSQRTEGTEAFF
TRBV12-1	-	TRBJ2-4	15	once	TGTGCCAGCAGCTTTCGAGCGGGAGCTCACGGCATTCAGTACTTC	CASSFRAGAHGIQYF
TRBV25-1	-	TRBJ2-3	16	-	TGTGCCAGCAGTTATAAGGAGGCGGGGCTCTCAGATACGCAGTATTTT	CASSYKEAGLSDTQYF
TRBV11-3	-	TRBJ1-1	14	-	TGTGCCAGCAAGGTCCGGTCTATGAACACTGAAGCTTTCTTT	CASKVRSMNTEAFF
TRBV6-1	-	TRBJ1-4	14	-	TGTGCCAGCAGTGAGACGAGGAGTCCTGAAAAACTGTTTTTT	CASSETRSPEKLFF
TRBV4-2	-	TRBJ2-3	16	-	TGTGCCAGCAGCGCCGGGACTGTACAGAGAACAGATACGCAGTATTTT	CASSAGTVQRTDTQYF
TRBV29-1	-	TRBJ1-4	14	-	TGCAGCGTTGAATTTCTGGGAGTCAATGAAAAACTGTTTTTT	CSVEFLGVNEKLFF
TRBV28	TRBD1	TRBJ1-2	14	once	TGTGCCAGCTGGGACAGGGGGCGCGGGTATGGCTACACCTTC	CASWDRGRGYGYTF
TRBV13	TRBD1	TRBJ1-5	17	-	TGTGCCAGCAGCTTAGCAAGGGACAGGGATGGGAATCAGCCCCAGCATTTT	CASSLARDRDGNQPQHF
TRBV14	-	TRBJ2-5	14	-	TGTGCCAGCAGCATAAGGGGCCTGCAAGAGACCCAGTACTTC	CASSIRGLQETQYF
TRBV27	TRBD1	TRBJ1-4	14	-	TGTGCCAGCAGAAGACAGGGTATTAATGAAAAACTGTTTTTT	CASRRQGINEKLFF
TRBV4-1	TRBD1	TRBJ2-5	13	-	TGCGCCAGCAGCTCCACAGGGGGAGAGACCCAGTACTTC	CASSSTGGETQYF
TRBV9	-	TRBJ2-5	14	-	TGTGCCAGCAGCGTAGCTGGGACAAAAGAGACCCAGTACTTC	CASSVAGTKETQYF
TRBV5-1	TRBD1	TRBJ1-2	13	-	TGCGCCAGCAGCCAACAGGGGCTGGATGGCTACACCTTC	CASSQQGLDGYTF
TRBV5-1	-	TRBJ1-3	15	-	TGCGCCAGCAGCTTGTTCGGGTTCTCTGGAAACACCATATATTTT	CASSLFGFSGNTIYF
TRBV9	-	TRBJ2-3	12	-	TGTGCCAGCAGCCCTTACACAGATACGCAGTATTTT	CASSPYTDTQYF
TRBV7-3	TRBD1	TRBJ2-5	15	few	TGTGCCAGCAGCCCCTGGACAGGGGTGGGTGAGACCCAGTACTTC	CASSPWTGVGETQYF
TRBV7-8	TRBD1	TRBJ2-7	15	-	TGTGCCAGCAGCCCATTCCGGACAGGCGCCTACGAGCAGTACTTC	CASSPFRTGAYEQYF
TRBV5-4	-	TRBJ2-3	16	once	TGTGCCAGCAGCCTTCGAAGGGTGGGGAACACAGATACGCAGTATTTT	CASSLRRVGNTDTQYF
TRBV7-8	TRBD1	TRBJ2-2	16	-	TGTGCCAGCACTAAAACCGGGACAGTGAACACCGGGGAGCTGTTTTTT	CASTKTGTVNTGELFF
TRBV9	-	TRBJ2-5	15	-	TGTGCCAGCAGCGTAGTAGGGGACACGGATGAGACCCAGTACTTC	CASSVVGDTDETQYF
TRBV2	-	TRBJ1-2	10	once	TGTGCCAGCAGTTTTAGAGGCTACACCTTC	CASSFRGYTF
TRBV7-2	-	TRBJ2-5	15	-	TGTGCCAGCAGCCCTGATTCGGTGGACCAAGAGACCCAGTACTTC	CASSPDSVDQETQYF
TRBV5-4	TRBD2	TRBJ2-1	15	-	TGTGCCAGCAACTTGAAGGGGCGGGAGAAGAATGAGCAGTTCTTC	CASNLKGREKNEQFF